The 9 T cell receptor beta chains presented below share a single source sample, sequenced in a study of blood T cells in healthy people across ages. Through a sample-barcoded 5' primer and a J-beta primer mix, a second PCR was run for roughly 6 to 11 cycles. Via MiXCR, TCRdb re-called the 5' RACE reads, giving one row per CDR3 protein. Among about 570,000 distinct CDR3 sequences listed, 27% were seen once. These same records also appear under a second study, on T cells of mothers and their children.

Material: blood. The receptors stem from a boy between 2 and 10 years old in good health.

In this sample, this clonotype turned up a few times. This chain joins TRBV10-3 and TRBJ2-2; 8 nucleotides match TRBD1. The length of the CDR3 is 15 residues. The V gene's germline CDR1 is ENHRY and CDR2 SYGVKD. V lost 6 bases to trimming and J lost 3 bases; unmatched junction nucleotides: 6. CDR3 nucleotide sequence: TGTGCCATCAGCCCAGGGGGCGCGGACACCGGGGAGCTGTTTTTT. Amino acid sequence: CAISPGGADTGELFF.

The V call is TRBV6-5, the J call TRBJ2-2; TRBD1 matches at 10 bases. Germline loops: CDR1 MNHEY, CDR2 SVGAGI. With 4 bases clipped from V and 0 bases from J, the junction kept 2 bases outside the gene matches. This CDR3 has 16 residues. Written as DNA, the CDR3 is TGTGCCAGCAGTTTGGACAGGGGGGCGAACACCGGGGAGCTGTTTTTT. This translates into CASSLDRGANTGELFF.

This sequence joins TRBV6-2 or TRBV6-3 and TRBJ2-1; TRBD1 might be the D (6 bases). This CDR3 region has 14 residues. Looked up from germline, CDR1 is MNHEY and CDR2 is SVGEGT. V gave up 7 bases and J gave up 6 bases, with 16 bases separating them. The CDR3 spells CASKGEASTNEQFF. The CDR3 DNA is TGTGCCAGCAAGGGGGAAGCGAGTACCAATGAGCAGTTCTTC.

In its sample, this clonotype was seen a few times. The V and J genes are TRBV5-5 and TRBJ2-5; 10 positions agree with TRBD2. The J call may be faulty, since TRBJ2-7 better matches the DNA end. Germline V gene sequence: CDR1 SGHKS, CDR2 YYEKEE (reference sequence). The CDR3 sequence is 14 residues long. The CDR3 region has the DNA TGTGCCAGCAGTATAGCGGGGGGAACCTACGAGCAGTACTTC. It yields the protein CASSIAGGTYEQYF.

This clonotype was counted only a few times. The V gene is TRBV21-1, the J gene TRBJ2-2; the D segment call TRBD1 is taken from the table without a DNA check. TRBV21-1 is noted as a pseudogene. There are 17 residues in the CDR3. The chain's CDR3 is CASSKWRTGLWTGELFF. In nucleotides, the CDR3 is TGTGCCAGCAGCAAATGGCGGACAGGCCTCTGGACCGGGGAGCTGTTTTTT.

At least ten counts were recorded for this clonotype. This chain joins TRBV20-1 and TRBJ2-7; 12 bases are a match to TRBD2. Trimming at V came to 5 bases and at J to 7 bases, leaving 9 bases not matched to a gene. CDR1 is DFQATT and CDR2 is SNEGSKA in the germline V gene (reference sequence). This CDR3 comprises 14 residues. As DNA, the CDR3 is TGCAGTGCTGAACCGGGACTAGCGGGTCGGGAGCAGTACTTC. Protein product: CSAEPGLAGREQYF.

This sequence joins TRBV12-3 or TRBV12-4 and TRBJ2-2; 7 bases fit TRBD1. Trimming at V came to 5 bases and at J to 7 bases, leaving 10 bases not matched to a gene. The CDR3 loop spans 15 amino acids. The CDR3 coding sequence is TGTGCCAGCAGTCCGATGACAGGGCGTAGCGGGGAGCTGTTTTTT. Its translation is CASSPMTGRSGELFF.

This sequence joins TRBV5-6 and TRBJ2-1; the D is unclear. The CDR3 extends over 14 amino acids. V lost 0 bases to trimming and J lost 5 bases, with 9 bases between them. Germline V gene lookup returns CDR1 SGHDT and CDR2 YYEEEE. The CDR3 DNA sequence: TGTGCCAGCAGCTTGGGACCAAATAACAATGAGCAGTTCTTC. Translating gives CASSLGPNNNEQFF.

This sequence joins TRBV30 and TRBJ2-7; tentatively, D is TRBD1 (6 bases). The V and J ends lost 8 bases and 6 bases respectively, with 17 bases between them. Germline V gene sequence: CDR1 GTSNPN, CDR2 SVGIG (reference sequence). The CDR3 contains 12 residues. CDR3 DNA sequence: TGTGCCGGTCACAGGGCGCGCTTCGAGCAGTACTTC. Translation: CAGHRARFEQYF.